This TCR beta chain was retrieved from a study of response to subunit inactivated influenza vaccine. The length of the CDR3 is 14 residues. The germline V gene has CDR1 SGHRS and CDR2 YFSETQ. Trimming removed 2 bases from V and 2 bases from J, with 10 bases in between. TCRdb independently ran MiXCR on the RT-PCR reads; one entry per CDR3 protein. The sample carries just under 550,000 distinct CDR3 sequences, approximately 24% recorded once. These data are also associated with another study on T cells expressing NK-cell markers. As that report states: The TCR beta cDNA came from 5'RACE template switching with UMIs. The study sequenced eight donors, seven HCMV-seropositive and one seronegative. In several donors, dominant clonotypes made up roughly 25-60.1% of CD3+CD56-NKG2C+ cells.

The TCR comes from a man in his forties or fifties who received an inactivated influenza vaccine. The J gene is TRBJ1-2, the V gene TRBV5-1, with no clear D. Material: CD4+ T cells sorted from PBMCs, obtained 11 to 12 days after vaccination. CDR3 sequence: CASSFREPNYGYTF. The CDR3 DNA reads as TGCGCCAGCAGCTTTCGAGAGCCCAACTATGGCTACACCTTC.